The next 5 T cell receptor beta chains were all read from a single sample in a study of cytomegalovirus exposure and HLA in healthy donors (dated by TCRdb to about 2017). The library was obtained by the immunoSEQ multiplex PCR assay. For the multiplex PCR, a mixture combining 60 forward primers for TCR Vbeta segments and 13 reverse primers for TCR Jbeta segments was used. Here the immuneACCESS table is served through TCRdb, limited to in-frame sequences with V and J called. Missing clones are a known gap in these copies; in checked studies unresolved V genes cover under half, and the rest lacks a known reason. Within this sample are 100,000 to 150,000 clones, with around 73% of them counted one time only. The ten largest clonotypes hold over 1.2% of the sample. Sequenced: PBMCs. The receptors derive from a female donor in good health and CMV-seronegative.

This chain uses TRBV4-3 with TRBJ2-7; maybe TRBD2 (6 bases). The length of the CDR3 is 16 residues. V was clipped by 0 bases and J by 3 bases, with 15 bases between them. CDR1 and CDR2 (germline): LGHNA, YSLEER. The CDR3 nucleotides are TGCGCCAGCAGCCAAGATGGGTTTGGGGAGGTCTACGAGCAGTACTTC. Translating it yields CASSQDGFGEVYEQYF.

The gene calls are TRBV7-2 and TRBJ1-1, with D unresolved. The CDR3 sequence is 16 residues long. Germline CDR1 reads SGHTA; CDR2 reads FQGNSA. V gave up 0 bases and J gave up 0 bases, with 11 bases separating them. The CDR3 DNA reads TGTGCCAGCAGCTTAGCGGCAGTCAATTTGAACACTGAAGCTTTCTTT. It encodes CASSLAAVNLNTEAFF.

The chain combines TRBV4-1 with TRBJ2-1, with TRBD2 matching over 8 bases. Germline lookup yields CDR1 MGHRA and CDR2 YSYEKL. The CDR3 spans 14 residues. Trimming cost V 0 bases and J 13 bases; bases outside gene matches: 8. CDR3 loop: CASSQDGLGLAQFF. The CDR3 DNA sequence: TGCGCCAGCAGCCAAGATGGGTTAGGACTAGCTCAGTTCTTC.

The chain has TRBV27 and TRBJ2-7, with a possible D match to TRBD2 (6 bases). Trimming took off 2 bases at V and 2 bases at J, with 10 bases between the two ends. The CDR3 runs to 14 residues. CDR1 and CDR2 from the germline V gene are MNHEY and SMNVEV (reference sequence). The CDR3 sequence: CASSLAAGAYEQYF. The CDR3 coding sequence is TGTGCCAGCAGTTTAGCAGCGGGTGCCTACGAGCAGTACTTC.

V is TRBV5-4 and J is TRBJ1-2, with D perhaps matching TRBD1 (6 bases). Germline lookup yields CDR1 SGHNT and CDR2 YYREEE (reference sequence). The CDR3 consists of 15 residues. Trimming cost V 6 bases and J 6 bases, with 21 bases left between them. This CDR3 is CASKKPSGVPHGYTF. Here the CDR3 DNA reads TGTGCCAGCAAAAAACCATCAGGGGTCCCTCATGGCTACACCTTC.